The clone carrying this T cell receptor beta chain has only a few counts. The record originates from a study of human T cells and chemical hapten exposure. TCRdb reprocessed the RACE reads with MiXCR, giving one entry per CDR3 protein. The sample lists nearly 350,000 distinct CDR3 sequences; approximately 6.3% were seen once. The CDR3 runs to 14 residues. V was pared by 4 bases and J by 4 bases, with 11 bases between. Germline V CDR1 and CDR2: MNHEY, SVGAGI. Time point of the sample: patch test 1, 2 weeks after DPC sensitization. Treatment: therapeutic diphenylcyclopropenone sensitization with weekly scalp DPC.

This sample comprised whole blood, obtained in connection with sensitization to the hapten diphenylcyclopropenone (DPC). This rearrangement joins TRBV6-5 to TRBJ1-5, with D possibly TRBD1 on 6 matching bases. This clonotype was obtained from a woman aged 18-30 years with alopecia areata. Some clones in this sample may be carry-over from other donors' samples. The CDR3 spells CASSLRTANQPQHF. The DNA for the CDR3 is TGTGCCAGCAGTTTAAGGACAGCTAATCAGCCCCAGCATTTT.